These T cell receptor beta chains were read from a single sample in a study of blood T cells in healthy people across ages. MiXCR was run by TCRdb on the 5' RACE reads, yielding one entry per CDR3 protein. The data contain around 940,000 distinct CDR3 sequences, 51% of them singletons. The source material was blood. Every receptor here comes from a woman in her sixties in good health. Both conserved end residues are part of each CDR3. A D gene is named only where the DNA matches it firmly. Clone size, where shown, is once, few, many, or a class for clones that have expanded.

clone_size	v_call	j_call	d_call	cdr3_aa	cdr3_nt
few	TRBV5-1	TRBJ2-7	TRBD1	CASSPSGTADEQYF	TGCGCCAGCAGCCCCTCCGGGACAGCGGACGAGCAGTACTTC
few	TRBV24-1	TRBJ2-5	NA	CATSDFFRARGETQYF	TGTGCCACCAGTGATTTTTTTCGGGCCCGGGGGGAGACCCAGTACTTC
NA	TRBV6-2/TRBV6-3	TRBJ2-2	TRBD2	CASSYRTSGSFLPGELFF	TGTGCCAGCAGTTACCGGACTAGCGGGAGTTTTCTCCCCGGGGAGCTGTTTTTT
NA	TRBV7-9	TRBJ2-1	NA	CASSFARRDSEQFF	TGTGCCAGCAGCTTCGCGAGGCGGGATAGTGAGCAGTTCTTC
NA	TRBV12-3/TRBV12-4	TRBJ2-1	TRBD2	CASSLRTSGRATYNEQFF	TGTGCCAGCAGTTTACGGACTAGCGGGAGGGCGACCTACAATGAGCAGTTCTTC
NA	TRBV2	TRBJ2-7	NA	CATSWGTSSYEQYF	TGTGCCACCTCGTGGGGGACATCTAGCTACGAGCAGTACTTC
NA	TRBV9	TRBJ2-4	NA	CASSPVLIVSGQMEQYF	TGTGCCAGCAGCCCCGTCTTAATCGTTTCGGGGCAAATGGAGCAGTACTTC
few	TRBV11-2	TRBJ2-7	TRBD1	CASSLVSQGEMYF	TGTGCCAGCAGCTTAGTTTCCCAGGGGGAGATGTACTTC
many	TRBV7-9	TRBJ1-6	NA	CASSLDRDLIGSPLHF	TGTGCCAGCAGCTTAGATCGGGACTTAATTGGTTCACCCCTCCACTTT
few	TRBV7-9	TRBJ1-1	NA	CASSRAGDRAWTEAFF	TGTGCCAGCAGCCGGGCAGGGGATAGGGCTTGGACTGAAGCTTTCTTT
few	TRBV10-3	TRBJ2-7	NA	CAIGAGSYEQYF	TGTGCCATCGGCGCGGGTTCCTACGAGCAGTACTTC
NA	TRBV6-6	TRBJ1-2	NA	CASSRLLNYGYTF	TGTGCCAGCAGCCGACTTCTTAACTATGGCTACACCTTC
many	TRBV6-1	TRBJ2-5	TRBD1	CASSVQGFETQYF	TGTGCCAGCAGTGTACAGGGGTTTGAGACCCAGTACTTC
NA	TRBV10-3	TRBJ2-7	TRBD2	CAISVAGGPYNEQYF	TGTGCCATCAGTGTGGCGGGAGGGCCCTACAATGAGCAGTACTTC
NA	TRBV6-5	TRBJ2-1	TRBD1	CASRVTGTGDYNEQFF	TGTGCCAGCAGAGTAACCGGGACAGGGGACTACAATGAGCAGTTCTTC
few	TRBV20-1	TRBJ2-7	NA	CSAKSIGHSYEQYF	TGCAGTGCAAAGAGTATTGGGCACTCCTACGAGCAGTACTTC
many	TRBV20-1	TRBJ2-3	TRBD2	CSATGTSGTDTQYF	TGCAGTGCAACCGGGACTAGCGGCACAGATACGCAGTATTTT
NA	TRBV28	TRBJ2-1	NA	CASSLTGGLTYNEQFF	TGTGCCAGCAGTTTAACCGGCGGGCTAACCTACAATGAGCAGTTCTTC
NA	TRBV7-6	TRBJ1-2	NA	CASSQSAGGPYGYTF	TGTGCCAGCAGCCAATCGGCCGGGGGGCCTTATGGCTACACCTTC
NA	TRBV2	TRBJ2-5	NA	CASSDLSAYGQYF	TGTGCCAGCAGTGACCTTAGTGCCTACGGGCAGTACTTC
NA	TRBV7-9	TRBJ1-1	NA	CASSLGYSEAFF	TGTGCCAGCAGCTTAGGCTATTCTGAAGCTTTCTTT
few	TRBV28	TRBJ2-7	NA	CASRRQGSPEQYF	TGTGCCAGCCGGAGGCAGGGGTCTCCCGAGCAGTACTTC
NA	TRBV10-3	TRBJ2-3	TRBD1	CAITPGQGAVDTQYF	TGTGCCATCACCCCGGGACAGGGGGCTGTAGATACGCAGTATTTT
NA	TRBV7-9	TRBJ1-2	NA	CASSSTMGREDYGYTF	TGTGCCAGCAGCTCGACCATGGGCAGGGAGGACTATGGCTACACCTTC
NA	TRBV19	TRBJ2-3	TRBD2	CASSTSGTSDTQYF	TGTGCCAGTAGTACTAGCGGGACTTCAGATACGCAGTATTTT
few	TRBV9	TRBJ2-5	NA	CASTTGLQYQETQYF	TGTGCCAGCACTACGGGACTTCAGTACCAAGAGACCCAGTACTTC